A selection of T cell receptor beta chains follows, all from one sample in a study of shared clonotypes between healthy human individuals. Data came from immunoSEQ multiplex PCR; TCRdb stores just in-frame clones and leaves some out. The repertoire holds approximately 640,000 clones, with approximately 75% as singletons. Sequenced material: memory CD4+ T cells sorted from blood. The origin of the receptors is a woman aged 30 to 39 in good health. CDR3s include the opening cysteine and the closing phenylalanine or tryptophan. The order of the fields is V gene, D gene, clone size, J gene, CDR3 length, CDR3 protein, CDR3 DNA. D genes are given only for firm matches. Expanded clones get a size class; other rows say once, few or many, or leave the size out.

TRBV7-2,-,-,TRBJ2-3,12,CASSSHWDTQYF,TGTGCCAGCAGCTCGCACTGGGATACGCAGTATTTT
TRBV19,-,-,TRBJ1-1,15,CASTPSARVGTEAFF,TGTGCCAGTACCCCATCGGCGCGAGTTGGCACTGAAGCTTTCTTT
TRBV21-1,-,once,TRBJ1-5,18,CASSKDFPGQASNQPQHF,TGTGCCAGCAGCAAGGATTTCCCGGGACAGGCTAGCAATCAGCCCCAGCATTTT
TRBV21-1,-,-,TRBJ2-7,17,CASSKGDWKEGCHEQYF,TGTGCCAGCAGCAAAGGGGACTGGAAGGAGGGCTGCCACGAGCAGTACTTC
TRBV23-1,-,-,TRBJ2-7,14,CASSQPRLRNEQYF,TGCGCCAGCAGTCAACCAAGACTAAGGAACGAGCAGTACTTC
TRBV6-5,TRBD1,few,TRBJ2-7,15,CASRIRDRGAHEQYF,TGTGCCAGCAGGATAAGAGACAGGGGCGCCCACGAGCAGTACTTC
TRBV7-7,-,-,TRBJ1-1,13,CASSLAADTEAFF,TGTGCCAGCAGCTTAGCTGCGGACACTGAAGCTTTCTTT
TRBV5-4,TRBD1,-,TRBJ1-1,15,CASSLGQGENTEAFF,TGTGCCAGCAGCTTGGGACAGGGGGAGAACACTGAAGCTTTCTTT
TRBV27,-,-,TRBJ2-7,14,CASQGSETPWLKYF,TGTGCCAGCCAGGGGAGCGAGACTCCCTGGTTGAAGTACTTC
TRBV28,-,-,TRBJ1-1,18,CASSLSRRDRPRDTEAFF,TGTGCCAGCAGTTTAAGTCGCAGGGACCGCCCTAGGGACACTGAAGCTTTCTTT
TRBV5-8,TRBD1,-,TRBJ1-5,15,CASRRAGTGFQPQHF,TGTGCCAGCAGACGTGCCGGGACAGGGTTTCAGCCCCAGCATTTT
TRBV6-1,TRBD1,-,TRBJ1-1,17,CASSEGQGRGFNTEAFF,TGTGCCAGCAGTGAAGGACAGGGAAGGGGTTTTAACACTGAAGCTTTCTTT
TRBV29-1,TRBD1,once,TRBJ2-1,14,CSVVRQGATNEQFF,TGCAGCGTTGTGAGGCAGGGGGCCACCAATGAGCAGTTCTTC
TRBV28,-,many,TRBJ2-1,15,CASGGGIVIVGEQFF,TGTGCCAGCGGGGGCGGGATCGTCATCGTTGGAGAGCAGTTCTTC
TRBV9,-,-,TRBJ2-4,14,CASSVEGTGNIQYF,TGTGCCAGCAGCGTAGAAGGGACGGGAAACATTCAGTACTTC
TRBV6-6,-,-,TRBJ2-5,13,CASSLNGGETQYF,TGTGCCAGCAGTTTGAATGGGGGAGAGACCCAGTACTTC
TRBV9,TRBD2,-,TRBJ2-2,16,CASSVGLAGAGGELFF,TGTGCCAGCAGCGTAGGCCTAGCGGGAGCGGGCGGGGAGCTGTTTTTT
TRBV19,-,-,TRBJ2-5,14,CASSIRLGWETQYF,TGTGCCAGTAGTATAAGGCTGGGATGGGAGACCCAGTACTTC
TRBV28,TRBD1,-,TRBJ2-1,15,CASSSGQTLYNEQFF,TGTGCCAGCAGTTCGGGACAGACCCTATACAATGAGCAGTTCTTC
TRBV6-4,TRBD2,-,TRBJ2-1,14,CASSRTSGNNEQFF,TGTGCCAGCAGCAGGACTAGCGGGAACAATGAGCAGTTCTTC
TRBV25-1,TRBD1,once,TRBJ1-3,16,CASSDSVGQGQHTIYF,TGTGCCAGCAGTGATTCTGTGGGACAGGGGCAGCACACCATATATTTT
TRBV2,-,few,TRBJ1-1,12,CASSEFEGKAFF,TGTGCCAGCAGTGAATTCGAGGGGAAAGCTTTCTTT
TRBV28,-,few,TRBJ2-7,14,CASSIPRQPYEQYF,TGTGCCAGCAGCATCCCAAGACAGCCCTACGAGCAGTACTTC
TRBV5-1,TRBD1,-,TRBJ2-1,13,CATRQGEYNEQFF,TGCGCCACCCGACAGGGGGAGTACAATGAGCAGTTCTTC
TRBV6-1,TRBD2,few,TRBJ2-3,14,CATLGLAGADTQYF,TGTGCCACCCTAGGACTAGCGGGGGCAGATACGCAGTATTTT
TRBV27,TRBD2,-,TRBJ2-1,15,CASSSLLAGQNEQFF,TGTGCCAGCAGTTCGCTCCTAGCGGGCCAAAATGAGCAGTTCTTC
TRBV11-2,-,once,TRBJ2-5,15,CASSRGTVSGETQYF,TGTGCCAGCAGCCGGGGGACGGTTAGTGGGGAGACCCAGTACTTC
TRBV5-1,TRBD1,few,TRBJ2-2,15,CASSPGTGGTGELFF,TGCGCCAGCAGCCCGGGGACAGGGGGGACCGGGGAGCTGTTTTTT
TRBV30,TRBD2,-,TRBJ2-3,16,CAWSDGTSRFTDTQYF,TGTGCCTGGAGTGACGGGACTAGCCGATTTACAGATACGCAGTATTTT
TRBV5-1,-,-,TRBJ2-3,15,CASSPGQSSTDTQYF,TGCGCCAGCAGCCCAGGACAGTCTAGCACAGATACGCAGTATTTT
TRBV5-1,-,-,TRBJ2-7,12,CASSLASYEQYF,TGCGCCAGCAGCTTGGCATCATACGAGCAGTACTTC
TRBV28,-,-,TRBJ1-2,15,CASRGTAVDLNGYTF,TGTGCCAGCAGGGGGACGGCCGTAGACCTGAATGGCTACACCTTC
TRBV19,TRBD2,few,TRBJ2-1,16,CASSDPGSGIYNEQFF,TGTGCCAGTAGTGACCCCGGGAGCGGGATCTACAATGAGCAGTTCTTC
TRBV6-5,TRBD1,once,TRBJ2-7,14,CASSNQGDSYEQYF,TGTGCCAGCAGCAACCAGGGGGACTCCTACGAGCAGTACTTC
TRBV5-1,TRBD2,-,TRBJ2-1,18,CASSLFGLEASGSYEQFF,TGCGCCAGCAGCTTGTTTGGTCTTGAGGCTAGCGGGAGCTATGAGCAGTTCTTC
TRBV10-3,-,few,TRBJ2-1,15,CAISPRGPPYNEQFF,TGTGCCATCAGTCCCAGGGGACCCCCCTACAATGAGCAGTTCTTC
TRBV5-4,TRBD2,-,TRBJ2-1,15,CASSAGTSPYNEQFF,TGTGCCAGCAGCGCCGGGACTAGCCCTTACAATGAGCAGTTCTTC
TRBV18,TRBD1,once,TRBJ2-3,16,CASSPRQGASTDTQYF,TGTGCCAGCTCACCTCGACAGGGGGCGAGCACAGATACGCAGTATTTT
TRBV4-2,-,-,TRBJ2-5,16,CASSLDSGLVVETQYF,TGTGCCAGCAGCCTTGATTCGGGCCTAGTCGTAGAGACCCAGTACTTC
TRBV5-1,-,-,TRBJ1-3,16,CASSSTGLSSGNTIYF,TGCGCCAGCAGCTCCACAGGGCTAAGCTCTGGAAACACCATATATTTT
TRBV28,TRBD1,-,TRBJ1-3,15,CASSLEWDRANTIYF,TGTGCCAGCAGTTTAGAGTGGGACAGGGCAAACACCATATATTTT
TRBV7-3,-,-,TRBJ2-3,15,CASSLATVRADTQYF,TGTGCCAGCAGCTTAGCGACTGTGAGGGCAGATACGCAGTATTTT
TRBV4-1,TRBD2,few,TRBJ2-1,18,CASSQDVVTSGRNNEQFF,TGCGCCAGCAGCCAAGATGTAGTGACTAGCGGGAGAAACAATGAGCAGTTCTTC
TRBV7-9,TRBD2,-,TRBJ2-3,15,CASSHPQREGDTQYF,TGTGCCAGCAGCCACCCCCAGCGGGAGGGGGATACGCAGTATTTT
TRBV28,-,-,TRBJ1-5,15,CASSPGPGSGQPQHF,TGTGCCAGCAGTCCCGGGCCAGGGAGTGGTCAGCCCCAGCATTTT
TRBV7-9,TRBD1,-,TRBJ2-1,14,CASSLPDRGPEQFF,TGTGCCAGCAGCTTGCCCGACAGGGGGCCTGAGCAGTTCTTC
TRBV30,TRBD1,-,TRBJ1-2,12,CACSQGNYGYTF,TGTGCCTGTTCACAGGGGAACTATGGCTACACCTTC
TRBV29-1,TRBD1,-,TRBJ2-3,13,CSVYDRGTDTQYF,TGCAGCGTTTACGACAGGGGCACAGATACGCAGTATTTT
TRBV4-1,-,-,TRBJ1-5,15,CASSQGRGGRGPQHF,TGCGCCAGCAGCCAAGGGAGAGGCGGAAGGGGGCCCCAGCATTTT
TRBV7-3,-,once,TRBJ2-7,16,CASSPSGILLPYEQYF,TGTGCCAGCAGCCCAAGTGGTATCCTTCTCCCCTACGAGCAGTACTTC
TRBV25-1,TRBD1,-,TRBJ1-2,16,CASSVGGGQGAYGYTF,TGTGCCAGCAGTGTGGGTGGTGGACAGGGGGCATATGGCTACACCTTC
TRBV27,-,-,TRBJ1-2,13,CAAEGFLGYGYTF,TGTGCCGCAGAGGGCTTTTTGGGCTATGGCTACACCTTC
TRBV4-1,TRBD1,-,TRBJ2-7,15,CASSRIQGGDYEQYF,TGCGCCAGCAGCCGCATACAGGGGGGAGACTACGAGCAGTACTTC
TRBV18,TRBD2,-,TRBJ2-1,15,CASSGGLAAYNEQFF,TGTGCCAGCTCCGGGGGACTAGCGGCCTACAATGAGCAGTTCTTC